Listed here are 6 T cell receptor beta chains from one sample, sequenced in a study of T-cell reconstitution after alpha-beta-depleted transplantation in children. Unique molecular identifiers tagged the TCRbeta library. TCRdb used MiXCR to reprocess the PCR reads, holding one entry per CDR3 protein. The sample holds roughly 300,000 distinct CDR3 sequences, 9.9% seen once. The source was PBMCs from the stem cell graft donor, collected from the stem cell graft. The receptors stem from a human donor who donated a stem cell graft to a child with SCID.

This clonotype was found a few times. The gene calls are TRBV3-1 and TRBJ1-6; a weak D match, TRBD1 (6 bases). Trimming shortened V by 1 base and J by 10 bases, and 11 bases separated the two germline ends. This CDR3 contains 14 residues. Looked up from germline, CDR1 is LGHDT and CDR2 is YNNKEL (reference sequence). The CDR3 DNA reads TGTGCCAGCAGCCAAGTACAGGGTAAATCACCCCTCCACTTT. Protein sequence: CASSQVQGKSPLHF.

This clonotype was counted between two and nine times. The chain carries TRBV7-9 and TRBJ1-1; D is uncertain. CDR3 size: 12 residues. Trimming left V 4 bases short and J 8 bases short, with 11 bases between. Germline CDR1 and CDR2: SEHNR and FQNEAQ (reference sequence). The CDR3 DNA reads TGTGCCAGCAGCTCGATAACTGCAGAAGCTTTCTTT. Translating gives CASSSITAEAFF.

This clonotype was counted a few times. The chain couples TRBV5-1 to TRBJ1-2; the D is unclear. This CDR3 contains 12 residues. Germline CDR1 SGHRS, CDR2 YFSETQ. V was shortened by 0 bases and J by 8 bases, with 8 bases between the two germline ends. CDR3 in DNA: TGCGCCAGCAGCTTGGAAGGGATAGGCTACACCTTC. Its translation: CASSLEGIGYTF.

This chain links TRBV3-1 with TRBJ1-1; no reliable D call. Germline values: CDR1 LGHDT, CDR2 YNNKEL (reference sequence). The CDR3 has 14 amino acids. Trimming stripped 2 bases from V and 5 bases from J, with 12 bases between. This CDR3 reads CASSQRAGTTEAFF. CDR3 nucleotides: TGTGCCAGCAGCCAACGGGCAGGCACTACTGAAGCTTTCTTT.

This clonotype was recorded a few times. The V call is TRBV12-3 or TRBV12-4, the J call TRBJ2-7; D perhaps matches TRBD1 (5 bases). CDR3 length equals 15 residues. V was pared by 2 bases and J by 0 bases, with 11 bases between. Written as DNA, the CDR3 is TGTGCCAGCAGTTTATTGGGGCCACTCTCCTACGAGCAGTACTTC. Translating gives CASSLLGPLSYEQYF.

This clonotype was counted between two and nine times. The chain is built from TRBV5-1 and TRBJ2-1, with 9 bases matching TRBD1. Losses at the gene ends were 0 bases for V and 6 bases for J; bases not matched to a gene: 7. Germline values: CDR1 SGHRS, CDR2 YFSETQ. This CDR3 contains 16 residues. CDR3 sequence (DNA): TGCGCCAGCAGCTTGGGTGGACAGGGGAACATCAATGAGCAGTTCTTC. Translating gives CASSLGGQGNINEQFF.